This T cell receptor (beta chain) appears in the sequencing data of a study of cytomegalovirus exposure and HLA in healthy donors. Across the whole study: An analysis done earlier identified 90 million to 120 million unique TCR beta sequences from 150 million to 200 million T cells.

The PCR was carried out with 60 Vbeta primers and 13 Jbeta primers. Sequencing was performed with immunoSEQ multiplex PCR; in TCRdb, only in-frame clones are kept and a portion is missing. Of around 210,000 clones detected, approximately 80% appear once; the ten largest clones hold 1.5% to 2%. This cohort consisted of healthy bone marrow donors. Concerning this clone itself: What it binds is unknown.

The CDR3 loop spans 13 amino acids. Germline lookup yields CDR1 MDHEN and CDR2 SYDVKM. V was pared by 4 bases and J by 10 bases, with 14 bases between. Study-wide findings and caveats: The authors listed 150 to 200 TCR beta chains as cytomegalovirus-associated. In a later analysis, TCR association rates varied by HLA locus: DRB1 most, HLA-C fewest.

J is TRBJ2-1 and V is TRBV28, with D perhaps TRBD2 (6 bases). The sequence came from a man aged 45-60 years in good health and CMV-seronegative. The sequencing sample was made of PBMCs. CDR3 loop: CASSYSGTGEQFF. DNA for the CDR3: TGTGCCAGCAGTTATTCCGGGACTGGCGAGCAGTTCTTC.